This T cell receptor beta chain is from a study of T-cell memory formation after mild COVID-19. Study conclusions and caveats: Clones contracting across day 15 to 85 had a balanced CD4/CD8 profile; later expanding clones leaned CD4+.

This clonotype was observed a handful of times. Its target is unknown. This CDR3 has 14 amino acids. Germline-derived CDR1 and CDR2 are MNHEY and SVGAGI. The V end was cut by 5 bases, the J end by 0 bases, with 11 bases between. TCR alpha and TCR beta cDNA libraries carrying sample barcodes and UMIs came from 5'RACE with constant-segment primers. From the 5' RACE reads, TCRdb called clonotypes with MiXCR, one entry per CDR3 protein. The data show hundreds of thousands of distinct CDR3 sequences, roughly a quarter seen once. The sample was PBMCs or a T cell subset sorted from them (not recorded which). This TCR was sampled from an adult woman who had mild COVID-19 (a few samples of this study predate the infection). Cell type and time point are not known. The rearrangement links TRBV6-5 to TRBJ2-7; D gene unclear. CDR3 residues: CASSPRPSSYEQYF. Here the CDR3 DNA reads TGTGCCAGCAGTCCCCGTCCTAGCTCCTACGAGCAGTACTTC.